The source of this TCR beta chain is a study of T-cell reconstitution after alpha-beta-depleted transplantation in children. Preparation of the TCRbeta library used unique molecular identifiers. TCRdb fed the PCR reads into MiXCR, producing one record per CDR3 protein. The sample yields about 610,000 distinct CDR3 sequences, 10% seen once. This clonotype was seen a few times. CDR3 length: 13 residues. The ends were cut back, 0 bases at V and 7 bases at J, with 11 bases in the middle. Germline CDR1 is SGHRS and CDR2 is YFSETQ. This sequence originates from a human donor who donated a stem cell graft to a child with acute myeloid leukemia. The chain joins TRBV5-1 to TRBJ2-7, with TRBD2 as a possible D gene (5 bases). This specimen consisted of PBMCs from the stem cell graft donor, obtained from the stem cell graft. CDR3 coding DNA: TGCGCCAGCAGCTTGGGGGGTCTAGCTGAGCAGTACTTC. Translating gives CASSLGGLAEQYF. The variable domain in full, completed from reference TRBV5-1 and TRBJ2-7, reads KAGVTQTPRYLIKTRGQQVTLSCSPISGHRSVSWYQQTPGQGLQFLFEYFSETQRNKGNFPGRFSGRQFSNSRSEMNVSTLELGDSALYLCASSLGGLAEQYFGPGTRLTVT.